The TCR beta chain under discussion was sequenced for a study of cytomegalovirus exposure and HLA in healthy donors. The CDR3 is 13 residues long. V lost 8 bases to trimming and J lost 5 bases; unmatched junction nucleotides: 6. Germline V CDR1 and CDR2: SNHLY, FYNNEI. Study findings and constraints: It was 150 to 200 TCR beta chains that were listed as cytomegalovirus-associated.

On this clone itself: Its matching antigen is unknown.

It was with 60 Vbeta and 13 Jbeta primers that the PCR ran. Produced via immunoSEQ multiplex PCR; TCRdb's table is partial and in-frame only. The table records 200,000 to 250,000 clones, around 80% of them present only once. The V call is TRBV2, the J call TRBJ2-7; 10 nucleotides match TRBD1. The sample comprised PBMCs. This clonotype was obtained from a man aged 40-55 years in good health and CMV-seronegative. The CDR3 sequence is CASGGDRGDEQYF. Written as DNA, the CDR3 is TGTGCCAGCGGAGGGGACAGGGGAGACGAGCAGTACTTC.